The 13 T cell receptor beta chains listed next were all sequenced from one sample in a study of shared clonotypes between healthy human individuals. Generated by immunoSEQ multiplex PCR, the TCRdb table keeps only in-frame clones and is missing some. Of roughly 1 million clones in the sample, more than 75% were seen once. Sequencing was done on a sample of memory CD4+ T cells from PBMCs. Sample subset: CD45RA-negative fraction. Receptors originate from a man aged 18 to 30 in good health. Some clones in this sample may be carry-over from other donors' samples.

This rearrangement joins TRBV7-3 to TRBJ1-1; 7 positions agree with TRBD1. The J segment lost 4 bases and the V segment lost 5 bases, leaving 19 bases of the junction unmatched. The germline V gene has CDR1 SGHTA and CDR2 FQGTGA. The CDR3 has 18 amino acids. The CDR3: CASSPRAGGPAWGTEAFF. DNA of the CDR3: TGTGCCAGCAGCCCTCGAGCAGGGGGGCCCGCATGGGGCACTGAAGCTTTCTTT.

The CDR3 sequence: CASSQRTSGSSYEQYF. The CDR3 nucleotides read TGCGCCAGCAGCCAGAGGACTAGCGGGAGCTCCTACGAGCAGTACTTC. This chain uses TRBV4-3 with TRBJ2-7, with 13 bases aligning to TRBD2. The CDR3 sequence is 16 residues long. The germline gives CDR1 LGHNA, CDR2 YSLEER. Trimming took 3 bases from V and 0 from J; bases not matched to a gene: 2.

V and J are TRBV18 and TRBJ1-1; D ambiguous. Germline CDR1 KGHSH, CDR2 LQKENI. This CDR3 is built from 12 residues. With 3 bases removed from V and 8 bases from J, the gap between germline ends came to 10 bases. The CDR3 bases are TGTGCCAGCTCACCCCAGAAAGGGGAAGCTTTCTTT. Its protein is CASSPQKGEAFF. Filled out from reference TRBV18 and TRBJ1-1, the complete variable domain reads NAGVMQNPRHLVRRRGQEARLRCSPMKGHSHVYWYRQLPEEGLKFMVYLQKENIIDESGMPKERFSAEFPKEGPSILRIQQVVRGDSAAYFCASSPQKGEAFFGQGTRLTVV.

The chain has TRBV7-2 and TRBJ2-3; a weak D match, TRBD2 (5 bases). CDR3 length: 13 residues. The germline V gene has CDR1 SGHTA and CDR2 FQGNSA. Trimming cost V 3 bases and J 5 bases, with 9 bases left between them. The CDR3 reads CASSFRGLDTQYF. The CDR3 region has the DNA TGTGCCAGCAGCTTCCGCGGACTAGATACGCAGTATTTT.

The chain couples TRBV11-2 to TRBJ1-3, with D possibly TRBD1 on 5 matching bases. V was shortened by 4 bases and J by 3 bases, with 10 bases between the two germline ends. Germline CDR1 SGHAT, CDR2 FQNNGV. This CDR3 spans 14 amino acids. CDR3 bases: TGTGCCAGCAGCTCGACAGCCGGTGGAAACACCATATATTTT. This sequence encodes CASSSTAGGNTIYF. The whole variable domain, remainder taken from reference TRBV11-2 and TRBJ1-3, is EAGVAQSPRYKIIEKRQSVAFWCNPISGHATLYWYQQILGQGPKLLIQFQNNGVVDDSQLPKDRFSAERLKGVDSTLKIQPAKLEDSAVYLCASSSTAGGNTIYFGEGSWLTVV.

On this clone: Other DNA sequences of this sample code for an identical CDR3. J is TRBJ1-1 and V is TRBV20-1, with no clear D. Per the germline V gene, CDR1 is DFQATT and CDR2 is SNEGSKA (reference sequence). The CDR3 consists of 11 residues. Between the trimmed V and J ends, which lost 4 bases and 1 base, there was a span of 4 bases. This chain's CDR3 is CSAKRNTEAFF. Written as DNA, the CDR3 is TGCAGTGCTAAAAGGAACACTGAAGCTTTCTTT.

On this clone: This sample also contains other DNA sequences that code for the same CDR3. V usage is TRBV7-2 and J usage is TRBJ1-5; TRBD1 is a possible D gene (5 bases). The germline V gene has CDR1 SGHTA and CDR2 FQGNSA. V was trimmed by 5 bases and J by 2 bases, leaving 10 bases between them. The CDR3 runs to 14 residues. CDR3 sequence (DNA): TGTGCCAGCAGCCTCGGACAAGGCAATCAGCCCCAGCATTTT. This encodes CASSLGQGNQPQHF.

The chain employs TRBV6-5 and TRBJ1-4, with TRBD1 matching 10 bases. The V gene's germline CDR1 is MNHEY and CDR2 SVGAGI. The J segment lost 4 bases and the V segment lost 4 bases, leaving 6 bases of the junction unmatched. The CDR3 loop spans 16 amino acids. The CDR3 bases are TGTGCCAGCAGTTCCCGGACAGGGGGTCGTAATGAAAAACTGTTTTTT. This gives the protein CASSSRTGGRNEKLFF.

This chain connects TRBV28 to TRBJ1-4, with 9 bases aligning to TRBD1. V lost 4 bases, J lost 5 bases, and 5 bases stayed unmatched. Germline lookup yields CDR1 MDHEN and CDR2 SYDVKM. The CDR3 has 15 residues. As DNA, the CDR3 is TGTGCCAGCAGTTCGGACAGGGGCCCGAATGAAAAACTGTTTTTT. Its translation: CASSSDRGPNEKLFF.

J is TRBJ2-7 and V is TRBV5-1; possible D gene TRBD1, 6 bases. The V gene's germline CDR1 is SGHRS and CDR2 YFSETQ. Deletions cut 4 bases from V and 6 bases from J, with 14 bases between. CDR3 length equals 13 residues. CDR3 protein: CASSRPTGLEQYF. The CDR3 DNA is TGCGCCAGCAGCAGACCCACAGGGCTCGAGCAGTACTTC. Looking up the rest from reference TRBV5-1 and TRBJ2-7 gives the full variable domain: KAGVTQTPRYLIKTRGQQVTLSCSPISGHRSVSWYQQTPGQGLQFLFEYFSETQRNKGNFPGRFSGRQFSNSRSEMNVSTLELGDSALYLCASSRPTGLEQYFGPGTRLTVT.

This clone has only a few counts. V usage is TRBV6-1 and J usage is TRBJ1-2; TRBD1 aligns across 8 bases. The CDR3 covers 15 residues. Trimming at V came to 7 bases and at J to 0 bases, leaving 7 bases not matched to a gene. Germline V lookup: CDR1 MNHNS, CDR2 SASEGT. The CDR3 DNA reads as TGTGCCAGCACGGACAGGGTCGCGGCTAACTATGGCTACACCTTC. Its protein is CASTDRVAANYGYTF.

This sequence joins TRBV7-2 and TRBJ1-1, with 7 positions matching TRBD1. V shed 5 bases, J shed 1 base, and the junction held 4 bases outside the gene matches. Germline lookup yields CDR1 SGHTA and CDR2 FQGNSA. This CDR3 contains 14 residues. CDR3 DNA sequence: TGTGCCAGCAGCCGGCGACAGGGGAACACTGAAGCTTTCTTT. It is translated as CASSRRQGNTEAFF.

This clone appeared a few times. The J gene is TRBJ1-3, the V gene TRBV27; D gene uncertain. There are 14 residues in the CDR3. Germline V gene sequence: CDR1 MNHEY, CDR2 SMNVEV (reference sequence). Trimming shortened V by 0 bases and J by 0 bases, and 3 bases separated the two germline ends. The DNA for the CDR3 is TGTGCCAGCAGTTTATCCTTCTCTGGAAACACCATATATTTT. Amino acid sequence: CASSLSFSGNTIYF.